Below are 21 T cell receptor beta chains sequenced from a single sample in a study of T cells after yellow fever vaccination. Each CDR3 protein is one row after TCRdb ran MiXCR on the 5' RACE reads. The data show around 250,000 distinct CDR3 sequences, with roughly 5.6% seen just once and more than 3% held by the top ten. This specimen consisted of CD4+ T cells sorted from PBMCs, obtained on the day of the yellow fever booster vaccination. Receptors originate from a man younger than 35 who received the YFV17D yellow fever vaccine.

CDR3 amino acids: CAISVGSNQPQHF. As DNA, the CDR3 is TGTGCCATCAGTGTTGGTAGCAATCAGCCCCAGCATTTT. The chain couples TRBV10-3 to TRBJ1-5; D gene uncertain. Germline V lookup: CDR1 ENHRY, CDR2 SYGVKD. Between the trimmed V and J ends, which lost 4 bases and 0 bases, there was a span of 4 bases. This CDR3 has 13 amino acids.

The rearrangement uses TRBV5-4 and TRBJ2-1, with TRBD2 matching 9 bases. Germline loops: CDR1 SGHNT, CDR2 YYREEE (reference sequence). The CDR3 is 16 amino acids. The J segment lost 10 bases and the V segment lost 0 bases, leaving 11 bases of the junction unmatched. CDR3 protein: CASSLAGVAGEREQFF. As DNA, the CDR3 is TGTGCCAGCAGCTTGGCCGGGGTAGCGGGGGAACGCGAGCAGTTCTTC.

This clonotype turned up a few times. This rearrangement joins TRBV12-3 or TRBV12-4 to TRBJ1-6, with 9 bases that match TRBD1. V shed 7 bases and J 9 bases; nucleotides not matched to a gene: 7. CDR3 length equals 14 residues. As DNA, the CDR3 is TGTGCCAGCACCAGGACAGGGGATGGTTCACCCCTCCACTTT. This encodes CASTRTGDGSPLHF.

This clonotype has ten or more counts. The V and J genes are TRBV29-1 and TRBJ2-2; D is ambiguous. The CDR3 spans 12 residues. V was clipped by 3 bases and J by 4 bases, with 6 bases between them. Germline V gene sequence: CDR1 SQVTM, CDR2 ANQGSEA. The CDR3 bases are TGCAGCGTTGAGGGGTCCACCGGGGAGCTGTTTTTT. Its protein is CSVEGSTGELFF.

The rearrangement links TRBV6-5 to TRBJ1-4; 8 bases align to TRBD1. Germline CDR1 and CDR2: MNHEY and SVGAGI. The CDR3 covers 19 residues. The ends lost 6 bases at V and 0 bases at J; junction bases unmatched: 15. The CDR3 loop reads CASSRPPDRGLATNEKLFF. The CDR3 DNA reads TGTGCCAGCAGCCGACCCCCCGACAGGGGTCTCGCAACTAATGAAAAACTGTTTTTT.

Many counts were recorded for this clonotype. The CDR3 reads CASSPRQGAGTDTQYF. CDR3 DNA: TGTGCCAGCAGCCCCCGACAGGGGGCAGGAACAGATACGCAGTATTTT. V gene TRBV7-9 combines with J gene TRBJ2-3; TRBD1 aligns across 10 bases. V shed 5 bases and J 3 bases; nucleotides not matched to a gene: 8. Germline V gene sequence: CDR1 SEHNR, CDR2 FQNEAQ (reference sequence). CDR3 length equals 16 residues.

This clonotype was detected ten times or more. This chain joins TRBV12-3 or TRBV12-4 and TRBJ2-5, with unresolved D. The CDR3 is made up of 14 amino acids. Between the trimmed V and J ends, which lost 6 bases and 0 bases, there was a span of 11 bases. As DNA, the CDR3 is TGTGCCAGCAGCGCAGGACCTCACCAAGAGACCCAGTACTTC. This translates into CASSAGPHQETQYF.

This CDR3 is CASSSPTRGYTQYF. The CDR3 nucleotides read TGTGCCAGCAGTTCGCCGACGCGGGGGTATACGCAGTATTTT. The chain links TRBV28 to TRBJ2-3, with 7 positions matching TRBD2. V dropped 4 bases and J dropped 7; count of bases not matched to a gene: 8. Germline V gene data show CDR1 as MDHEN and CDR2 as SYDVKM. There are 14 residues in the CDR3.

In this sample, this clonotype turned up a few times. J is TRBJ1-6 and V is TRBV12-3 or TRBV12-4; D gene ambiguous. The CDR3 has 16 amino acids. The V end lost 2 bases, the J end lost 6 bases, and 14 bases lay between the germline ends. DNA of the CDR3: TGTGCCAGCAGTTTAATGGGGTTCGCGGCTAATTCACCCCTCCACTTT. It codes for CASSLMGFAANSPLHF.

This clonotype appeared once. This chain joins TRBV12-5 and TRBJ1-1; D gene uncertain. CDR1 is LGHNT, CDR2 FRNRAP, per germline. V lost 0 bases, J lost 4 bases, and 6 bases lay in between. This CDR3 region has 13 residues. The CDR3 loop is CASGLVRSTEAFF. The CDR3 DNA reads TGTGCTAGTGGTTTGGTACGGAGCACTGAAGCTTTCTTT.

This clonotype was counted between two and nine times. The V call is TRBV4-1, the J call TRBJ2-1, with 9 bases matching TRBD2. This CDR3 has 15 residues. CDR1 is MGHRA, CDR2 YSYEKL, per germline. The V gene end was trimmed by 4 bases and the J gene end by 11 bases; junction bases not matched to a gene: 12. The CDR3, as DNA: TGCGCCAGCAGCCGAGACGGAGGCGGGGGGGCCCAGCAGTTCTTC. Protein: CASSRDGGGGAQQFF.

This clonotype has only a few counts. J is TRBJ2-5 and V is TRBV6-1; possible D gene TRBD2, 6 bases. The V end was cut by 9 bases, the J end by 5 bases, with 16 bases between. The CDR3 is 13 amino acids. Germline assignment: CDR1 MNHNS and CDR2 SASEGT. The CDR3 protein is CARSAGSGETQYF. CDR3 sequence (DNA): TGTGCCAGATCAGCGGGTTCGGGGGAGACCCAGTACTTC.

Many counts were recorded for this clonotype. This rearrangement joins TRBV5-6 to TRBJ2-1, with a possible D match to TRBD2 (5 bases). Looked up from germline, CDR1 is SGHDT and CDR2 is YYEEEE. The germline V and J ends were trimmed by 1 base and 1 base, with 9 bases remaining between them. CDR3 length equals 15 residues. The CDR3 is CASSLNGLSYNEQFF. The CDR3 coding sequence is TGTGCCAGCAGCTTGAACGGACTGTCCTACAATGAGCAGTTCTTC.

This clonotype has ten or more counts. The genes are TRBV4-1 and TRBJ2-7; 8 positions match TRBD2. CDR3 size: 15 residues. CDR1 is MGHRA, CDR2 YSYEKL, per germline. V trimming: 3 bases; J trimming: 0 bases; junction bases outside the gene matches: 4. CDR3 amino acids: CASSHYSGGSYEQYV. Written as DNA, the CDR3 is TGCGCCAGCAGCCACTACAGCGGGGGCTCCTACGAGCAGTACGTC.

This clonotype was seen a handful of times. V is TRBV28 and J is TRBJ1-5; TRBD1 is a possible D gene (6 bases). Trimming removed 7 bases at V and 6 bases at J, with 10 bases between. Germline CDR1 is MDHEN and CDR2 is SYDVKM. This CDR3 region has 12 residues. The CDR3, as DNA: TGTGCCAGCACCGGGGGCCCTCAGCCCCAGCATTTT. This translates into CASTGGPQPQHF. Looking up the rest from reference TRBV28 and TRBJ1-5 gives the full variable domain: DVKVTQSSRYLVKRTGEKVFLECVQDMDHENMFWYRQDPGLGLRLIYFSYDVKMKEKGDIPEGYSVSREKKERFSLILESASTNQTSMYLCASTGGPQPQHFGDGTRLSIL.

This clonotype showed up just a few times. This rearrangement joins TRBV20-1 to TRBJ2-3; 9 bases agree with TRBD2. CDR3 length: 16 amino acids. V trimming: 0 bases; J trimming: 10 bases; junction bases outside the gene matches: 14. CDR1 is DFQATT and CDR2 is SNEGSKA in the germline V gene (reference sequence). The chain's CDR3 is CSARDRTSGLGWPQYF. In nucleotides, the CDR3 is TGCAGTGCTAGAGATCGTACTAGCGGGTTAGGGTGGCCGCAGTATTTT.

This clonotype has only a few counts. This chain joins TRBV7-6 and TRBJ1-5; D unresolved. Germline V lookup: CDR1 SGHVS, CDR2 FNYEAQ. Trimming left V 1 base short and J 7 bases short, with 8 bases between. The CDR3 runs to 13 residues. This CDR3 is CASSLDTMQPQHF. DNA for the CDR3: TGTGCCAGCAGCTTAGATACGATGCAGCCCCAGCATTTT.

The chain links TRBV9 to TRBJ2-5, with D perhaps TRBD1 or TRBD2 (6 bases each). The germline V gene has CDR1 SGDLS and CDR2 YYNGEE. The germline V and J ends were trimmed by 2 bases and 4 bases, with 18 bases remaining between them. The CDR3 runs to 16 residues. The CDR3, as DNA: TGTGCCAGCAGCGTCTCCCCGGTCGGGGGCCGAGAGACCCAGTACTTC. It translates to CASSVSPVGGRETQYF.

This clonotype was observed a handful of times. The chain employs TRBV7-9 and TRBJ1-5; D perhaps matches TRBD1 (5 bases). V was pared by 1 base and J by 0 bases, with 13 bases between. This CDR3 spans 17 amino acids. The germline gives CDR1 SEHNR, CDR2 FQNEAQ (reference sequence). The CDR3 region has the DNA TGTGCCAGCAGCTTAGTGGGGCAGAGAGATAGCAATCAGCCCCAGCATTTT. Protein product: CASSLVGQRDSNQPQHF.

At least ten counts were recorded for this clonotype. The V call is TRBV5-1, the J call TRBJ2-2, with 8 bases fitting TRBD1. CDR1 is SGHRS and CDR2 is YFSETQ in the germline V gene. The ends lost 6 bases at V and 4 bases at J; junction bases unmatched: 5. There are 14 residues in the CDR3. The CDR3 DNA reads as TGCGCCAGCACCGGACAGGGACCCACCGGGGAGCTGTTTTTT. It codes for CASTGQGPTGELFF.

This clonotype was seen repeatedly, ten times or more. The chain's CDR3 is CSALGQANTEAFF. In DNA form, the CDR3 reads TGCAGCGCCCTCGGACAGGCGAACACTGAAGCTTTCTTT. V and J are TRBV29-1 and TRBJ1-1; 7 bases are shared with TRBD1. CDR1 and CDR2 (germline): SQVTM, ANQGSEA. The CDR3 consists of 13 residues. Trimming removed 7 bases from V and 1 base from J; junction bases left unmatched: 6. The entire variable domain, with the rest obtained from reference TRBV29-1 and TRBJ1-1, is as follows: SAVISQKPSRDICQRGTSLTIQCQVDSQVTMMFWYRQQPGQSLTLIATANQGSEATYESGFVIDKFPISRPNLTFSTLTVSNMSPEDSSIYLCSALGQANTEAFFGQGTRLTVV.